The 3 T cell receptor beta chains listed next were all sequenced from one sample in a study of blood T cell repertoires in COVID-19. Libraries were prepared by immunoSEQ multiplex PCR; TCRdb keeps only in-frame clonotypes and omits some of them. The profile shows about 190,000 clones, roughly 80% of them singletons. The sample was peripheral blood. These receptors came from a man in his fifties who had recovered from COVID-19.

The J gene is TRBJ2-1, the V gene TRBV4-2; no definite D call. The CDR3 length is 15 residues. V lost 4 bases to trimming and J lost 7 bases, with 17 bases between them. The germline CDR1 and CDR2 sequences are LGHNA and YNFKEQ. The CDR3 region is CASSPRTSSVNEQFF. CDR3 bases: TGTGCCAGCAGCCCGCGAACGTCTTCTGTGAATGAGCAGTTCTTC.

This clone was counted between two and nine times. The chain joins TRBV5-4 to TRBJ1-6, with 7 bases identical to TRBD1. Germline CDR1 SGHNT, CDR2 YYREEE (reference sequence). CDR3 length: 15 amino acids. The V gene end was trimmed by 1 base and the J gene end by 9 bases; junction bases not matched to a gene: 7. The chain's CDR3 is CASSLNRGLGSPLHF. CDR3 coding DNA: TGTGCCAGCAGCTTGAACAGGGGCCTAGGTTCACCCCTCCACTTT.

This clone showed up just a few times. CDR3 nucleotide sequence: TGTGCCAGCAGTTTAATTAGTAGTGAGCAGTTCTTC. The encoded protein is CASSLISSEQFF. The rearrangement uses TRBV12-3 or TRBV12-4 and TRBJ2-1; D remains ambiguous. This CDR3 comprises 12 residues. The ends were cut back, 2 bases at V and 9 bases at J, with 8 bases in the middle.